The source of this TCR beta chain is a study of blood T cell repertoires in COVID-19. Study-level information: From T cells, B-cell-depleted T cells, or PBMCs came the material, which was cDNA or gDNA.

In the authors' workflow: Counts of nucleated cells, estimated from reference gene primer amplification, were obtained. Clones were sequenced by immunoSEQ multiplex PCR, and TCRdb holds only the in-frame ones, with some missing. That table gives V, J and clone size, and the DNA gave D and trimming. This table has 400,000 or so clones, about nine tenths appearing once. Sequencing was performed on peripheral blood. This clonotype originated in a woman aged 40 to 50 with COVID-19, enrolled during active disease.

CDR3 amino acids: CASSGPGQVDEQYF. CDR3 sequence (DNA): TGTGCCAGCAGTGGACCGGGACAGGTGGACGAGCAGTACTTC. This chain links TRBV27 with TRBJ2-7, with TRBD1 matching over 8 bases. From germline, CDR1 is MNHEY and CDR2 SMNVEV (reference sequence). Trimming cost V 5 bases and J 5 bases; bases outside gene matches: 8. The CDR3 length is 14 residues.